The 27 T cell receptor beta chains given below trace back to one sample, sequenced in a study of blood T cell repertoires in COVID-19. The table came from immunoSEQ multiplex PCR; TCRdb's copy has only in-frame clones and leaves some out. The data show roughly 220,000 clones, with 86% seen just once and about 3.8% held by the top ten. What was sequenced was PBMCs or T cells enriched from blood (not recorded which). The receptors shown here come from a woman between 40 and 50 years old with acute COVID-19.

This chain joins TRBV28 and TRBJ2-3, with 12 bases identical to TRBD2. CDR1 is MDHEN, CDR2 SYDVKM, per germline. The V gene end was trimmed by 6 bases and the J gene end by 1 base; junction bases not matched to a gene: 2. The CDR3 is 15 amino acids. The CDR3 sequence is CASRRLAGGTDTQYF. Here the CDR3 DNA reads TGTGCCAGCAGGCGACTAGCGGGAGGCACAGATACGCAGTATTTT.

The rearrangement joins TRBV27 to TRBJ1-1; a possible D gene is TRBD1 (6 bases). CDR3 size: 15 residues. The germline V and J ends were trimmed by 4 bases and 1 base, with 13 bases remaining between them. Germline V gene data show CDR1 as MNHEY and CDR2 as SMNVEV (reference sequence). DNA for the CDR3: TGTGCCAGCAGTTACCGGACAGTAGGGAACACTGAAGCTTTCTTT. It is translated as CASSYRTVGNTEAFF.

The chain employs TRBV19 and TRBJ1-5; D might be TRBD1 (5 bases). The CDR3 length is 13 residues. V lost 4 bases to trimming and J lost 3 bases, with 7 bases between them. Germline values: CDR1 LNHDA, CDR2 SQIVND (reference sequence). The CDR3 region has the DNA TGTGCCAGTAGTAGACAGTTCAATCAGCCCCAGCATTTT. This sequence encodes CASSRQFNQPQHF.

The V and J genes are TRBV14 and TRBJ2-1; 8 bases align to TRBD2. The germline gives CDR1 SGHDN, CDR2 FVKESK. With 4 bases clipped from V and 15 bases from J, the junction kept 11 bases outside the gene matches. This CDR3 is built from 13 residues. CDR3 sequence (DNA): TGTGCCAGCAGCCCGGGAGGGCGGGAGGTCCTGTTCTTC. The encoded protein is CASSPGGREVLFF.

The chain combines TRBV30 with TRBJ2-1, with a possible D match to TRBD1 (6 bases). V lost 8 bases, J lost 1 base, and 21 bases lay in between. CDR1 and CDR2 (germline): GTSNPN, SVGIG (reference sequence). This CDR3 contains 16 residues. CDR3: CAGQKLGVGSYNEQFF. The DNA for the CDR3 is TGTGCCGGACAGAAGTTGGGGGTAGGGTCCTACAATGAGCAGTTCTTC.

V usage is TRBV5-5 and J usage is TRBJ2-2; 10 nucleotides line up with TRBD2. The CDR3 loop spans 15 amino acids. V was pared by 7 bases and J by 7 bases, with 10 bases of the junction left unmatched. CDR1 and CDR2 from the germline V gene are SGHKS and YYEKEE (reference sequence). CDR3 residues: CASLKREGGGGELFF. CDR3 nucleotide sequence: TGTGCCAGCCTTAAGCGGGAGGGCGGTGGCGGGGAGCTGTTTTTT.

The genes are TRBV24-1 and TRBJ2-7, with D perhaps matching TRBD2 (6 bases). Trimming took 4 bases from V and 6 from J, leaving 18 bases between them. This CDR3 has 15 residues. Germline loops: CDR1 KGHDR, CDR2 SFDVKD. The CDR3: CATSESGTSRGEQYF. The DNA of the CDR3 is TGTGCCACCAGTGAGTCCGGGACTTCTAGGGGCGAGCAGTACTTC.

The rearrangement links TRBV6-5 to TRBJ1-1, with unresolved D. V gave up 2 bases and J gave up 1 base, with 5 bases separating them. The CDR3 totals 13 residues. Germline CDR1 reads MNHEY; CDR2 reads SVGAGI. CDR3 loop: CASSYGTNTEAFF. Here the CDR3 DNA reads TGTGCCAGCAGTTACGGCACGAACACTGAAGCTTTCTTT.

The rearrangement joins TRBV21-1 to TRBJ2-6; TRBD2, the D gene given by the table, was not confirmed from the DNA. TRBV21-1 is annotated as a pseudogene. This CDR3 comprises 18 residues. The CDR3 region has the DNA TGTGCCAGCAGCAAAGATGCGACGGAGAGCTCTGGGGCCAACGTCCTGACTTTC. This encodes CASSKDATESSGANVLTF.

The chain is built from TRBV7-9 and TRBJ1-4; D remains unclear. Germline V lookup: CDR1 SEHNR, CDR2 FQNEAQ (reference sequence). The CDR3 consists of 17 residues. V shed 5 bases and J shed 4 bases, with 20 bases lying between them. The CDR3 here is CASSDSRGMSLNEKLFF. The CDR3 coding sequence is TGTGCCAGCAGCGACTCTCGAGGGATGAGTCTTAATGAAAAACTGTTTTTT.

The rearrangement uses TRBV21-1 and TRBJ2-5; the table names TRBD1, a call not compared with the DNA. TRBV21-1 is deemed a pseudogene. The CDR3 spans 11 residues. CDR3 DNA sequence: TGTGCCTCAGGGGGGTGGGAGACCCAGTACTTC. Protein sequence: CASGGWETQYF.

This clone has more than one count but fewer than ten. The chain couples TRBV11-3 to TRBJ2-5; 7 positions match TRBD2. V gave up 2 bases and J gave up 5 bases; unmatched junction bases: 11. Germline CDR1 reads SGHNT; CDR2 reads YENEEA. The CDR3 has 16 residues. CDR3 sequence reads: CASSLFAGAGLETQYF. CDR3 bases: TGTGCCAGCAGCTTATTCGCGGGAGCAGGCCTTGAGACCCAGTACTTC.

V usage is TRBV11-2 and J usage is TRBJ2-3, with TRBD2 matching over 7 bases. From germline, CDR1 is SGHAT and CDR2 FQNNGV. J gave up 3 bases and V 0 bases, and 3 bases lay outside the gene matches. The CDR3 spans 15 residues. This chain's CDR3 is CASSLDGRPTDTQYF. CDR3 sequence (DNA): TGTGCCAGCAGCTTAGACGGGAGGCCTACAGATACGCAGTATTTT.

The chain uses TRBV9 and TRBJ2-7; 8 nucleotides align to TRBD1. V was clipped by 0 bases and J by 4 bases; unmatched bases: 9. Germline-derived CDR1 and CDR2 are SGDLS and YYNGEE. This CDR3 comprises 16 residues. The CDR3 region is CASSVESRGPLYEQYF. DNA of the CDR3: TGTGCCAGCAGCGTAGAATCCAGGGGGCCCCTTTACGAGCAGTACTTC.

This sequence joins TRBV11-3 and TRBJ2-5, with D perhaps matching TRBD2 (7 bases). Trimming took 7 bases from V and 5 from J, leaving 14 bases between them. This CDR3 is built from 13 residues. In germline, CDR1 is SGHNT, CDR2 YENEEA. The CDR3 protein is CASTEGGRETQYF. In nucleotides, the CDR3 is TGTGCCAGCACCGAGGGGGGGCGGGAGACCCAGTACTTC.

The V call is TRBV6-1, the J call TRBJ2-1, with TRBD2 matching over 8 bases. CDR3 length: 15 residues. V was pared by 1 base and J by 5 bases, with 4 bases of the junction left unmatched. Germline assignment: CDR1 MNHNS and CDR2 SASEGT. The CDR3 loop reads CASSEGTSGNNEQFF. CDR3 DNA: TGTGCCAGCAGTGAAGGAACTAGCGGTAACAATGAGCAGTTCTTC.

The rearrangement uses TRBV6-5 and TRBJ1-2; D remains ambiguous. The V gene's germline CDR1 is MNHEY and CDR2 SVGAGI. This CDR3 is 13 amino acids long. Trimming took off 7 bases at V and 4 bases at J, with 13 bases between the two ends. In DNA form, the CDR3 reads TGTGCCAGCAAGGCGGCGGCGGGCTATGGCTACACCTTC. Protein product: CASKAAAGYGYTF.

The J gene is TRBJ2-1, the V gene TRBV7-9, with 12 bases fitting TRBD2. The V and J ends lost 2 bases and 7 bases, in that order; junction bases with no gene match: 9. CDR1 is SEHNR and CDR2 is FQNEAQ in the germline V gene (reference sequence). The CDR3 contains 17 residues. The CDR3 loop reads CASSLRTGTSGSNEQFF. CDR3 coding DNA: TGTGCCAGCAGCTTACGTACCGGGACTAGCGGGTCAAATGAGCAGTTCTTC.

The chain combines TRBV14 with TRBJ2-1, with 13 bases that match TRBD2. Germline assignment: CDR1 SGHDN and CDR2 FVKESK. V lost 0 bases to trimming and J lost 9 bases; unmatched junction nucleotides: 5. This CDR3 is built from 16 residues. In DNA form, the CDR3 reads TGTGCCAGCAGCCAAGATGGGACTAGCGGGAAGCTTGAGCAGTTCTTC. Encoded protein: CASSQDGTSGKLEQFF.

The chain couples TRBV18 to TRBJ1-5; possibly TRBD1 for D (5 bases). The CDR3 sequence is 13 residues long. Germline values: CDR1 KGHSH, CDR2 LQKENI. Between the trimmed V and J ends, which lost 6 bases and 7 bases, there was a span of 13 bases. The CDR3 reads CASSSGIQQPQHF. The CDR3 nucleotides are TGTGCCAGCTCCTCAGGGATCCAGCAGCCCCAGCATTTT.

The chain employs TRBV27 and TRBJ1-1; D uncertain. CDR1 and CDR2 (germline): MNHEY, SMNVEV (reference sequence). This CDR3 spans 14 amino acids. V was trimmed by 2 bases and J by 1 base, leaving 8 bases between them. The CDR3 protein is CASSLGGPNTEAFF. The CDR3 DNA sequence: TGTGCCAGCAGTTTAGGTGGGCCGAACACTGAAGCTTTCTTT.

The chain couples TRBV5-1 to TRBJ2-1, with 12 bases lining up with TRBD2. The CDR3 is 16 residues long. Germline values: CDR1 SGHRS, CDR2 YFSETQ. Trimming at V came to 4 bases and at J to 6 bases, leaving 8 bases not matched to a gene. The CDR3 region is CASSRPGLAGANEQFF. CDR3 nucleotides: TGCGCCAGCAGCAGACCGGGACTAGCGGGTGCCAATGAGCAGTTCTTC.

The V and J genes are TRBV7-9 and TRBJ2-1; TRBD2 matches 9 bases. Germline CDR1 and CDR2: SEHNR and FQNEAQ (reference sequence). V shed 1 base, J shed 9 bases, and the junction held 10 bases outside the gene matches. The CDR3 is made up of 16 amino acids. The CDR3 region is CASSLGGVAGEVEQFF. The CDR3 region has the DNA TGTGCCAGCAGCTTAGGGGGGGTAGCGGGAGAGGTTGAGCAGTTCTTC.

V gene TRBV5-5 combines with J gene TRBJ2-1, with a possible D match to TRBD2 (5 bases). Per the germline V gene, CDR1 is SGHKS and CDR2 is YYEKEE (reference sequence). The CDR3 loop spans 15 amino acids. V was shortened by 6 bases and J by 0 bases, with 13 bases between the two germline ends. The CDR3 nucleotides read TGTGCCAGCACGGACGGGGTGAGCTCCTACAATGAGCAGTTCTTC. Its protein product is CASTDGVSSYNEQFF.

This chain links TRBV2 with TRBJ1-5, with no clear D. This CDR3 contains 13 residues. Trimming removed 1 base from V and 4 bases from J, with 5 bases in between. CDR1 is SNHLY, CDR2 FYNNEI, per germline. In nucleotides, the CDR3 is TGTGCCAGCAGTGAAGACGGGAATCAGCCCCAGCATTTT. Protein: CASSEDGNQPQHF.

A word on this clone: The sample contains more than one DNA sequence encoding this CDR3. The chain uses TRBV27 and TRBJ1-3; 10 nucleotides agree with TRBD1. Germline V gives CDR1 MNHEY, CDR2 SMNVEV (reference sequence). This CDR3 is 15 amino acids long. V was clipped by 3 bases and J by 4 bases; unmatched bases: 3. CDR3 bases: TGTGCCAGCAGTTTGAGACAGGGGGCCGGAAACACCATATATTTT. This encodes CASSLRQGAGNTIYF.

The chain combines TRBV7-9 with TRBJ2-1; TRBD2 matches at 9 bases. Germline loops: CDR1 SEHNR, CDR2 FQNEAQ (reference sequence). The J segment lost 6 bases and the V segment lost 4 bases, leaving 19 bases of the junction unmatched. This CDR3 contains 19 residues. The CDR3 DNA reads as TGTGCCAGCAGCTGGGGGACTAGCTCTAGAGGAATGCTTCCCAATGAGCAGTTCTTC. Protein sequence: CASSWGTSSRGMLPNEQFF. Looking up the rest from reference TRBV7-9 and TRBJ2-1 gives the full variable domain: DTGVSQNPRHKITKRGQNVTFRCDPISEHNRLYWYRQTLGQGPEFLTYFQNEAQLEKSRLLSDRFSAERPKGSFSTLEIQRTEQGDSAMYLCASSWGTSSRGMLPNEQFFGPGTRLTVL.